This TCR beta chain appears in the sequencing data of a study of identical twins. TCRdb re-derived calls from the 5' RACE reads in MiXCR, one entry per CDR3 protein. There are around 960,000 distinct CDR3 sequences in the sample; more than 9% occur only once, and around 1.5% lies in the top ten. Points on this clonotype: The antigen is not known.

Whole-study results and caveats: There were fewer insertions in abundant cord blood beta clonotypes, but memory repertoires showed no such pattern. Some out-of-frame alpha sequences were shared by twins, and these showed excess low generation probability.

The germline V gene has CDR1 MGHRA and CDR2 YSYEKL. The CDR3 length is 14 residues. V was pared by 3 bases and J by 3 bases, with 9 bases between. The data were also submitted as part of a second study, on yellow fever vaccine responses in identical twins.

The sequence came from a woman younger than 30 in good health. Material for sequencing was PBMCs. The rearrangement uses TRBV4-1 and TRBJ2-1; D possibly corresponds to TRBD1 (6 bases). The CDR3 sequence is CASSQGAGYNEQFF. CDR3 sequence (DNA): TGCGCCAGCAGCCAGGGGGCGGGCTACAATGAGCAGTTCTTC.